This T cell receptor beta chain was captured by sequencing in a study of T cells after yellow fever vaccination. This clonotype was observed a few times. The antigen remains undetermined. Each CDR3 protein is one row after TCRdb ran MiXCR on the 5' RACE reads. The data contain about 320,000 distinct CDR3 sequences, around 13% of them singletons. Findings and caveats of the study: Clones that expanded after primary vaccination mostly reappeared after the booster (roughly 96% CD4, roughly 90% CD8).

The CDR3 totals 18 residues. Trimming at V came to 7 bases and at J to 0 bases, leaving 12 bases not matched to a gene. CDR1 is MGHDK, CDR2 SYGVNS, per germline. This TCR was sampled from a man younger than 35 who received the YFV17D yellow fever vaccine. The chain links TRBV25-1 to TRBJ1-6; 7 nucleotides match TRBD1. Sequenced here: CD4+ T cells sorted from PBMCs, sampled 15 days after the yellow fever booster vaccination. The DNA for the CDR3 is TGTGCCAGCAAGGGACAGTTAAGGACCAGCTCCTATAATTCACCCCTCCACTTT. Translated, it gives CASKGQLRTSSYNSPLHF.